The 7 T cell receptor beta chains in this list originate from one sample, sequenced in a study of T cell clones after liver transplantation. Assay used: immunoSEQ multiplex PCR; TCRdb lists only in-frame clones, some missing. This sample has fewer than 20,000 clones, with around 91% found just once. Sequenced material: CD8+ T cells from blood, taken approximately 3.5 years after liver transplant. The receptors here all came from a human patient who received a liver transplant. The graft donor may be the source of some T cells.

This clone was detected a few times. The rearrangement links TRBV9 to TRBJ1-2, with D uncertain. CDR3 length: 17 amino acids. Trimming left V 0 bases short and J 8 bases short, with 23 bases between. CDR1 is SGDLS, CDR2 YYNGEE, per germline. CDR3 in amino acids: CASSVAGSPPPFKGYTF. The CDR3 DNA reads TGTGCCAGCAGCGTAGCAGGTTCCCCTCCACCATTTAAGGGCTACACCTTC.

This clone was picked up a small number of times. V and J are TRBV5-6 and TRBJ2-1, with D possibly matching TRBD1 (6 bases). Germline lookup yields CDR1 SGHDT and CDR2 YYEEEE. This CDR3 is 15 amino acids long. The ends were cut back, 3 bases at V and 3 bases at J, with 13 bases in the middle. CDR3 coding DNA: TGTGCCAGCAGCTCCCATGAGGGACACTACAATGAGCAGTTCTTC. It specifies CASSSHEGHYNEQFF. The complete variable domain, with remaining parts taken from reference TRBV5-6 and TRBJ2-1, reads DAGVTQSPTHLIKTRGQQVTLRCSPKSGHDTVSWYQQALGQGPQFIFQYYEEEERQRGNFPDRFSGHQFPNYSSELNVNALLLGDSALYLCASSSHEGHYNEQFFGPGTRLTVL.

In this sample, this clone turned up a few times. The gene calls are TRBV29-1 and TRBJ1-1; 9 nucleotides match TRBD1. CDR3 size: 12 residues. The V segment lost 5 bases and the J segment 6 bases; nucleotides outside the gene matches: 4. CDR1 SQVTM and CDR2 ANQGSEA come from the germline V gene. CDR3 DNA: TGCAGCGTTTCCGACAGGGGGGCTGAAGCTTTCTTT. It translates to CSVSDRGAEAFF.

Only a few counts were recorded for this clone. V is TRBV6-4 and J is TRBJ2-1; 12 nucleotides align to TRBD2. V trimming: 5 bases; J trimming: 4 bases; junction bases outside the gene matches: 6. Germline values: CDR1 MRHNA, CDR2 SNTAGT. The CDR3 extends over 16 amino acids. CDR3 region: CASSPTGTSGYNEQFF. CDR3 DNA sequence: TGTGCCAGCAGTCCTACTGGGACTAGCGGGTACAATGAGCAGTTCTTC.

The V gene is TRBV15, the J gene TRBJ1-2; D is undetermined. Germline CDR1 and CDR2: LNHNV and YYDKDF (reference sequence). CDR3 length equals 13 residues. Trimming took off 5 bases at V and 8 bases at J, with 15 bases between the two ends. The CDR3 nucleotides read TGTGCCACCAGCCCTCGGGATGTGAACGGCTACACCTTC. It codes for CATSPRDVNGYTF.

This rearrangement joins TRBV29-1 to TRBJ2-3; D tentatively fits TRBD1 or TRBD2 (5 bases each). V lost 8 bases, J lost 4 bases, and 19 bases lay in between. CDR3 length: 14 residues. The germline V gene has CDR1 SQVTM and CDR2 ANQGSEA. The CDR3 loop is CSSLPGTRADTQYF. For the CDR3, the DNA is TGCAGCTCCCTCCCCGGGACCCGGGCAGATACGCAGTATTTT.

The chain recombines TRBV11-2 with TRBJ1-3; no clear D. The CDR3 loop spans 12 amino acids. The germline V gene has CDR1 SGHAT and CDR2 FQNNGV. V was clipped by 7 bases and J by 3 bases, with 7 bases between them. CDR3 DNA sequence: TGTGCCAGCACAAGGAATGGAAACACCATATATTTT. Amino acids: CASTRNGNTIYF.